This T cell receptor (beta chain) emerged from a study of control samples from healthy donors and cancer patients. TCRdb's copy holds only in-frame clones and misses some; the assay was immunoSEQ multiplex PCR. The sample has roughly 180,000 clones, about nine tenths seen once. The CDR3 runs 18 residues. V was clipped by 3 bases and J by 7 bases; unmatched bases: 18. Germline V CDR1 and CDR2: SGHNT, YENEEA. The chain combines TRBV11-3 with TRBJ2-1; 7 bases fit TRBD1. This receptor was identified in a woman aged 40 to 50 in good health. Sequencing was done on a sample of blood. CDR3 nucleotides: TGTGCCAGCAGCTTGGACGTTTTCGAACAGGGGCCCCAGAATGAGCAGTTCTTC. It yields the protein CASSLDVFEQGPQNEQFF.